The 29 T cell receptor beta chains below all came from one sample that was sequenced in a study of patients and donors after allogeneic stem cell transplantation (dated by TCRdb to about 2020). Libraries were constructed by RT-PCR. The sample was run on a NextSeq 550. In TCRdb, the public reads were trimmed at Q25 with fastp and aligned with MiXCR, with productive beta chains retained. Rows are unified per CDR3 protein, each entry keeping the most common DNA and genes. Within this sample are about a million distinct CDR3 sequences, with more than 15% of them counted one time only. Around 6% of the sample belongs to the ten largest clones. Sequenced input: blood, either unsorted or a sorted T cell fraction (not recorded which). All receptors derive from a human donor who was either an allogeneic HSCT recipient or a stem cell or donor lymphocyte infusion donor (not recorded which). It is not recorded whose cells these are; they may come from a transplant donor.

The V call is TRBV12-3 or TRBV12-4, the J call TRBJ1-6, with D tentatively TRBD1 (6 bases). V lost 3 bases to trimming and J lost 4 bases, with 10 bases between them. The CDR3 runs 15 residues. The CDR3 region has the DNA TGTGCCAGCAGTTTTGAGGACAGATATAATTCACCCCTCCACTTT. Encoded protein: CASSFEDRYNSPLHF.

J is TRBJ2-7 and V is TRBV2, with D perhaps TRBD2 (5 bases). The CDR3 consists of 14 residues. The germline V and J ends were trimmed by 6 bases and 7 bases, with 19 bases remaining between them. Germline-derived CDR1 and CDR2 are SNHLY and FYNNEI. The CDR3 loop is CASRSRDSAREQYF. The CDR3 DNA reads as TGTGCCAGCAGGAGCCGGGATTCAGCGAGGGAGCAGTACTTC.

This clonotype appeared many times. The chain uses TRBV5-6 and TRBJ2-5, with D tentatively TRBD2 (6 bases). The CDR3 is made up of 13 amino acids. Germline V gives CDR1 SGHDT, CDR2 YYEEEE. The V end lost 5 bases, the J end lost 5 bases, and 13 bases lay between the germline ends. This CDR3 is CASSLGGPETQYF. The CDR3 DNA sequence: TGTGCCAGCAGTTTAGGAGGGCCTGAGACCCAGTACTTC.

The sample holds a few counts of this clonotype. The chain combines TRBV20-1 with TRBJ2-3, with D perhaps matching TRBD1 (7 bases). The V end was cut by 6 bases, the J end by 1 base, with 17 bases between. The CDR3 has 15 residues. Germline CDR1 is DFQATT and CDR2 is SNEGSKA (reference sequence). The CDR3 here is CSAQQGGLGTDTQYF. DNA of the CDR3: TGCAGTGCCCAGCAGGGGGGTTTGGGCACAGATACGCAGTATTTT.

In DNA, the CDR3 is TGTGCCAGCAGCTTATGGTTCTCTGGGGCCAACGTCCTGACTTTC. This gives the protein CASSLWFSGANVLTF. The chain couples TRBV7-2 to TRBJ2-6, with D hard to call. Germline values: CDR1 SGHTA, CDR2 FQGNSA. Trimming stripped 2 bases from V and 0 bases from J, with 5 bases between. The length of the CDR3 is 15 residues.

J is TRBJ1-1 and V is TRBV12-3 or TRBV12-4, with 8 nucleotides matching TRBD1. V was pared by 6 bases and J by 4 bases, with 7 bases of the junction left unmatched. The CDR3 spans 14 residues. CDR3 sequence (DNA): TGTGCCAGCAGGATGGGACAGGCGGTCACTGAAGCTTTCTTT. As protein: CASRMGQAVTEAFF.

DNA for the CDR3: TGTGCCAGCAGTTGGCCCGGGACAGGAAATGAAGCTTTCTTT. This translates into CASSWPGTGNEAFF. This chain joins TRBV28 and TRBJ1-1; 8 positions match TRBD1. The CDR3 extends over 14 amino acids. The trim removed 4 bases at V and 7 bases at J, leaving 8 bases unmatched. Looked up from germline, CDR1 is MDHEN and CDR2 is SYDVKM.

This clonotype was picked up many times. The chain has TRBV18 and TRBJ1-3, with D unresolved. The CDR3 is 14 amino acids. V was pared by 8 bases and J by 0 bases, with 11 bases between. Germline V gives CDR1 KGHSH, CDR2 LQKENI. The CDR3: CASSPRSSGNTIYF. CDR3 DNA: TGTGCCAGCAGCCCCAGGAGCTCTGGAAACACCATATATTTT.

This clonotype occurred many times. The genes are TRBV5-1 and TRBJ1-1; D is unclear. This CDR3 comprises 11 residues. Germline CDR1 and CDR2: SGHRS and YFSETQ. Trimming removed 0 bases from V and 6 bases from J, with 3 bases in between. The CDR3 coding sequence is TGCGCCAGCAGCTTGGATGCTGAAGCTTTCTTT. It encodes CASSLDAEAFF.

The chain uses TRBV5-1 and TRBJ2-2; 9 bases agree with TRBD2. Germline V CDR1 and CDR2: SGHRS, YFSETQ. V dropped 5 bases and J dropped 4; count of bases not matched to a gene: 6. The CDR3 sequence is 15 residues long. CDR3 coding DNA: TGCGCCAGCAGGTCATCTAGCGGGGTCACCGGGGAGCTGTTTTTT. Protein: CASRSSSGVTGELFF.

There are a few counts of this clonotype. The rearrangement links TRBV6-1 to TRBJ2-3; 7 bases match TRBD1. CDR3 length: 17 amino acids. Per the germline V gene, CDR1 is MNHNS and CDR2 is SASEGT. Trimming at V came to 8 bases and at J to 4 bases, leaving 18 bases not matched to a gene. CDR3 sequence (DNA): TGTGCCAGCCACCGGGACAGATTCTCGGGGAGCGCAGATACGCAGTATTTT. It encodes CASHRDRFSGSADTQYF.

This rearrangement joins TRBV28 to TRBJ2-3, with D tentatively TRBD1 or TRBD2 (6 bases each). Trimming pared 6 bases from V and 3 bases from J, leaving 22 bases between. This CDR3 contains 17 residues. CDR1 and CDR2 (germline): MDHEN, SYDVKM. The CDR3 sequence is CASSQSPSSGATDTQYF. CDR3 DNA: TGTGCCAGCAGCCAAAGCCCCTCCTCGGGGGCTACAGATACGCAGTATTTT.

This clonotype showed up many times. The chain employs TRBV12-3 or TRBV12-4 and TRBJ2-5; D may correspond to TRBD1 or TRBD2 (5 bases each). Between the trimmed V and J ends, which lost 6 bases and 1 base, there was a span of 12 bases. This CDR3 is built from 14 residues. The CDR3 nucleotides are TGTGCCAGCAGGAGGGGCGGCGGCCAAGAGACCCAGTACTTC. It specifies CASRRGGGQETQYF.

The sample holds a few counts of this clonotype. This chain links TRBV20-1 with TRBJ2-5; 8 bases agree with TRBD2. This CDR3 contains 14 residues. V shed 2 bases and J 3 bases; nucleotides not matched to a gene: 5. Germline CDR1 DFQATT, CDR2 SNEGSKA (reference sequence). The DNA of the CDR3 is TGCAGTGCTAGATCCGGGGGGGCCGAAGAGACCCAGTACTTC. Amino acids: CSARSGGAEETQYF.

The chain employs TRBV11-1 and TRBJ1-1; no definite D call. This CDR3 comprises 12 residues. CDR1 is SGHAT and CDR2 is FQDESV in the germline V gene (reference sequence). V shed 8 bases and J shed 4 bases, with 11 bases lying between them. Here the CDR3 reads CASGELATEAFF. CDR3 DNA sequence: TGTGCCAGCGGGGAGTTAGCCACTGAAGCTTTCTTT.

The genes are TRBV20-1 and TRBJ2-5, with TRBD2 identical over 13 bases. V shed 6 bases and J 4 bases; nucleotides not matched to a gene: 5. The CDR3 spans 14 residues. Germline V gene data show CDR1 as DFQATT and CDR2 as SNEGSKA (reference sequence). Written as DNA, the CDR3 is TGCAGTGCGGGGACTAGCGGGAAGGGAGAGACCCAGTACTTC. It codes for CSAGTSGKGETQYF.

The table lists this clonotype with a few counts. The chain couples TRBV4-1 to TRBJ1-4; 9 bases agree with TRBD1. The V segment lost 2 bases and the J segment 10 bases; nucleotides outside the gene matches: 5. Germline V lookup: CDR1 MGHRA, CDR2 YSYEKL. The CDR3 extends over 14 amino acids. CDR3 amino acids: CASSQPGTGLKLFF. CDR3 nucleotides: TGCGCCAGCAGCCAACCGGGGACAGGGCTAAAACTGTTTTTT.

The CDR3 loop reads CASRAPGTTGELFF. The DNA of the CDR3 is TGTGCCAGCAGGGCACCAGGGACTACCGGGGAGCTGTTTTTT. The V and J genes are TRBV7-2 and TRBJ2-2; maybe TRBD2 (6 bases). V was clipped by 6 bases and J by 5 bases, with 13 bases between them. CDR1 and CDR2 (germline): SGHTA, FQGNSA. The CDR3 covers 14 residues.

This clonotype was counted many times. The chain has TRBV3-1 and TRBJ2-3; weak D call: TRBD2 (5 bases). Germline CDR1 LGHDT, CDR2 YNNKEL (reference sequence). V was trimmed by 6 bases and J by 2 bases, leaving 15 bases between them. This CDR3 has 15 amino acids. The CDR3 sequence: CASSPRGRSTDTQYF. CDR3 in DNA: TGTGCCAGCAGTCCCCGAGGGCGGTCCACAGATACGCAGTATTTT.

This chain uses TRBV9 with TRBJ1-5; D remains ambiguous. The CDR3 consists of 15 residues. Trimming left V 3 bases short and J 5 bases short, with 15 bases between. Germline values: CDR1 SGDLS, CDR2 YYNGEE. The CDR3 protein is CASSATPFAHQPQHF. The CDR3 DNA reads TGTGCCAGCAGCGCGACCCCGTTCGCTCATCAGCCCCAGCATTTT. The complete variable domain, with remaining parts taken from reference TRBV9 and TRBJ1-5, reads DSGVTQTPKHLITATGQRVTLRCSPRSGDLSVYWYQQSLDQGLQFLIQYYNGEERAKGNILERFSAQQFPDLHSELNLSSLELGDSALYFCASSATPFAHQPQHFGDGTRLSIL.

This clonotype has just a few counts. The chain uses TRBV5-6 and TRBJ2-3, with 10 bases that match TRBD2. Trimming took 4 bases from V and 5 from J; bases not matched to a gene: 10. CDR3 length: 16 residues. The germline V gene has CDR1 SGHDT and CDR2 YYEEEE. The CDR3 loop is CASSGFSGRSRDTQYF. In DNA form, the CDR3 reads TGTGCCAGCAGCGGATTTAGCGGGAGGTCTCGAGATACGCAGTATTTT.

V is TRBV4-3 and J is TRBJ1-2, with a possible D match to TRBD1 (6 bases). The V gene's germline CDR1 is LGHNA and CDR2 YSLEER. The CDR3 runs to 14 residues. V lost 0 bases and J lost 2, with 7 bases in between. The CDR3 spells CASSQEGANYGYTF. DNA for the CDR3: TGCGCCAGCAGCCAAGAGGGGGCCAACTATGGCTACACCTTC.

The chain recombines TRBV20-1 with TRBJ1-1; D remains ambiguous. Trimming shortened V by 0 bases and J by 0 bases, and 8 bases separated the two germline ends. Germline V gene data show CDR1 as DFQATT and CDR2 as SNEGSKA (reference sequence). The CDR3 runs 14 residues. Written as DNA, the CDR3 is TGCAGTGCTAGAGATCGGCAGATGAACACTGAAGCTTTCTTT. Translated: CSARDRQMNTEAFF.

This clonotype was counted between two and nine times. This rearrangement joins TRBV24-1 to TRBJ2-1, with unresolved D. The V end was cut by 0 bases, the J end by 0 bases, with 5 bases between. This CDR3 contains 15 residues. The germline gives CDR1 KGHDR, CDR2 SFDVKD. The CDR3 DNA reads as TGTGCCACCAGTGATTTGGGGGTCTCCTACAATGAGCAGTTCTTC. This translates into CATSDLGVSYNEQFF.

Many counts were recorded for this clonotype. The chain employs TRBV6-1 and TRBJ1-4, with 10 bases aligning to TRBD1. After removal of 6 bases from V and 7 bases from J, the junction contained 5 bases not matched to a gene. Germline-derived CDR1 and CDR2 are MNHNS and SASEGT. The CDR3 contains 14 residues. CDR3 bases: TGTGCCAGCAGAAGGACAGGGGGAGGTGAAAAACTGTTTTTT. Protein: CASRRTGGGEKLFF.

The chain couples TRBV5-1 to TRBJ1-1, with TRBD1 identical over 7 bases. V lost 3 bases to trimming and J lost 5 bases; unmatched junction nucleotides: 10. Germline CDR1 and CDR2: SGHRS and YFSETQ. CDR3 length: 15 amino acids. The CDR3 bases are TGCGCCAGCAGCTCCGATGTGAGGGGGCGAACTGAAGCTTTCTTT. Residues: CASSSDVRGRTEAFF.

The chain is built from TRBV6-4 and TRBJ1-5; the D is unclear. The CDR3 consists of 13 residues. Germline V gives CDR1 MRHNA, CDR2 SNTAGT. With 6 bases removed from V and 3 bases from J, the gap between germline ends came to 9 bases. The CDR3 region is CASSSRFNQPQHF. The DNA of the CDR3 is TGTGCCAGCAGCTCAAGGTTCAATCAGCCCCAGCATTTT.

The J gene is TRBJ1-1, the V gene TRBV5-4; D call uncertain. V shed 7 bases and J shed 11 bases, with 24 bases lying between them. CDR1 is SGHNT and CDR2 is YYREEE in the germline V gene (reference sequence). The CDR3 sequence is 14 residues long. The CDR3 nucleotides are TGTGCCAGCCGCAAGTCAGGTGAAACAAGTGGGGCTTTCTTT. Its protein is CASRKSGETSGAFF.

V and J are TRBV9 and TRBJ2-3, with TRBD2 identical over 7 bases. Per the germline V gene, CDR1 is SGDLS and CDR2 is YYNGEE. J lost 0 bases, V lost 4 bases, and 11 bases had no gene match. The CDR3 is 17 residues long. The CDR3, as DNA: TGTGCCAGCAGCCCCAATCCCGGGACTATCAGCACAGATACGCAGTATTTT. This encodes CASSPNPGTISTDTQYF.